This T cell receptor beta chain is from a study of PD-1 blockade in classical Hodgkin lymphoma. The study's findings and limits: Diminished baseline TCR diversity has been reported in newly diagnosed patients relative to healthy donors. No one has yet defined what causes the repertoire differences, which may be disease activity or prior therapy.

Measured with immunoSEQ multiplex PCR; TCRdb has only the in-frame clones, and not every one. The table includes 9,000 to 10,000 clones, 80% to 95% detected once. This clone has a handful of counts. Its antigen remains unidentified. Time point of the sample: newly diagnosed, previously untreated cHL patient sample. Thawed PBMCs supplied CD8+ T cells via magnetic negative selection. Germline loops: CDR1 SGHRS, CDR2 YFSETQ. Between the trimmed V and J ends, which lost 6 bases and 5 bases, there was a span of 15 bases. The CDR3 sequence is 14 residues long. Sequencing was carried out using CD8+ T cells from blood. V usage is TRBV5-1 and J usage is TRBJ1-5; D is uncertain. The TCR comes from a human donor with classical Hodgkin lymphoma. The CDR3 DNA reads TGCGCCAGCATACCGAGGGTGTGTGATCAGCCCCAGCATTTT. It is translated as CASIPRVCDQPQHF.